Listed below are T cell receptor beta chains from one sample, sequenced in a study of blood T cells in healthy people across ages. Each CDR3 protein is one row after TCRdb ran MiXCR on the 5' RACE reads. The sample contains about 970,000 distinct CDR3 sequences, 45% to 60% of which appear only once. The sample taken for sequencing was blood. These receptors were obtained from a woman in her sixties in good health. Both conserved end residues are part of each CDR3. A D gene is named only where the DNA matches it firmly. Expanded clones get a size class; other rows say once, few or many, or leave the size out.

clone size | CDR3 length | D gene | J gene | V gene | CDR3 protein | CDR3 DNA
NA | 17 | TRBD2 | TRBJ2-3 | TRBV5-6 | CASSPGVQRGTTDTQYF | TGTGCCAGCAGCCCTGGGGTCCAGCGGGGGACCACAGATACGCAGTATTTT
NA | 15 | NA | TRBJ1-6 | TRBV10-3 | CAISEGQPDNSPLHF | TGTGCCATCAGTGAAGGGCAGCCAGATAATTCACCCCTCCACTTT
NA | 13 | NA | TRBJ2-2 | TRBV27 | CASRRAGTGELFF | TGTGCCAGCCGGAGGGCCGGCACCGGGGAGCTGTTTTTT
few | 14 | TRBD1 | TRBJ1-2 | TRBV27 | CASRPPGQHYGYTF | TGTGCCAGCAGACCGCCGGGACAGCATTATGGCTACACCTTC
few | 16 | NA | TRBJ1-2 | TRBV3-1 | CASSQALGLSFGGYTF | TGTGCCAGCAGCCAAGCTCTTGGTTTGTCATTCGGGGGCTACACCTTC
few | 17 | NA | TRBJ1-1 | TRBV20-1 | CSARDRAGAIMNTEAFF | TGCAGTGCTAGAGATCGGGCAGGGGCTATCATGAACACTGAAGCTTTCTTT
NA | 15 | TRBD2 | TRBJ2-7 | TRBV12-3/TRBV12-4 | CASRGGRAGVYEQYF | TGTGCCAGCAGGGGGGGGAGAGCGGGAGTGTACGAGCAGTACTTC
NA | 16 | TRBD2 | TRBJ2-1 | TRBV12-3/TRBV12-4 | CASRGGTSGNYNEQFF | TGTGCCAGCAGAGGGGGGACTAGCGGGAACTACAATGAGCAGTTCTTC
NA | 16 | TRBD2 | TRBJ2-3 | TRBV28 | CASSLLDREDGDTQYF | TGTGCCAGCAGTTTGTTGGATCGGGAGGATGGAGATACGCAGTATTTT
NA | 12 | NA | TRBJ2-3 | TRBV2 | CASSELGDTQYF | TGTGCCAGCAGTGAATTAGGCGATACGCAGTATTTT
NA | 16 | NA | TRBJ2-1 | TRBV6-1 | CASSEGGKGYYNEQFF | TGTGCCAGCAGTGAAGGAGGGAAGGGGTATTACAATGAGCAGTTCTTC
NA | 16 | TRBD2 | TRBJ2-7 | TRBV27 | CASSFRLAGAFHEQYF | TGTGCCAGCAGTTTCCGACTAGCGGGAGCTTTCCACGAGCAGTACTTC
few | 16 | NA | TRBJ1-5 | TRBV28 | CASKRPTVNSNQPQHF | TGTGCCAGCAAACGCCCGACAGTCAATAGCAATCAGCCCCAGCATTTT
NA | 13 | NA | TRBJ1-5 | TRBV5-1 | CASSEEGYQPQHF | TGCGCCAGCAGTGAGGAGGGGTATCAGCCCCAGCATTTT
NA | 13 | NA | TRBJ2-7 | TRBV11-2 | CASSLGGAHEQYF | TGTGCCAGCAGCTTAGGGGGCGCCCACGAGCAGTACTTC
NA | 15 | TRBD1 | TRBJ2-5 | TRBV6-6 | CASSRAGTEEETQYF | TGTGCCAGCAGTCGGGCCGGGACAGAAGAAGAGACCCAGTACTTC
NA | 15 | TRBD2 | TRBJ2-5 | TRBV12-3/TRBV12-4 | CASRPGLAGEGEQYF | TGTGCCAGCAGACCCGGACTAGCGGGAGAGGGTGAGCAGTACTTC
NA | 13 | TRBD1 | TRBJ2-5 | TRBV5-6 | CASSFRDRGQQYF | TGTGCCAGCAGCTTTCGGGACAGGGGCCAGCAGTACTTC
NA | 15 | NA | TRBJ2-1 | TRBV4-1 | CASSQVLGAYNEQFF | TGCGCCAGCAGCCAAGTTCTAGGGGCCTACAATGAGCAGTTCTTC
NA | 18 | TRBD2 | TRBJ2-1 | TRBV28 | CASSLSGGGLTRYDEQFF | TGTGCCAGCAGTTTATCGGGGGGGGGACTGACAAGGTACGATGAGCAGTTCTTC
NA | 19 | TRBD1 | TRBJ1-2 | TRBV10-3 | CAISESTGTGGASNYGYTF | TGTGCCATCAGTGAGTCCACCGGGACAGGGGGCGCTTCTAACTATGGCTACACCTTC
NA | 16 | NA | TRBJ2-5 | TRBV29-1 | CSVEVGGLGALETQYF | TGCAGCGTTGAAGTGGGGGGTTTGGGGGCCTTAGAGACCCAGTACTTC
NA | 17 | TRBD1 | TRBJ2-5 | TRBV7-6 | CASSLYLRQGVKETQYF | TGTGCCAGCAGCTTGTATTTGAGACAGGGAGTTAAAGAGACCCAGTACTTC
NA | 14 | NA | TRBJ1-2 | TRBV12-3/TRBV12-4 | CASSEKAGGYGYTF | TGTGCCAGCAGTGAAAAGGCAGGTGGCTATGGCTACACCTTC
NA | 17 | TRBD2 | TRBJ2-1 | TRBV5-1 | CASSSDPSGLAGFEQFF | TGCGCCAGCAGCTCTGACCCTTCGGGACTAGCCGGATTTGAGCAGTTCTTC
NA | 15 | NA | TRBJ2-7 | TRBV7-8 | CASSSDERGLGEQYF | TGTGCCAGCAGCTCGGACGAAAGGGGCCTCGGGGAGCAGTACTTC
NA | 14 | TRBD1 | TRBJ1-5 | TRBV28 | CASSSPTGPQPQHF | TGTGCCAGCAGTTCTCCGACAGGGCCGCAGCCCCAGCATTTT
NA | 15 | NA | TRBJ1-1 | TRBV5-1 | CASSPAGQSNTEAFF | TGCGCCAGCAGCCCGGCAGGACAGTCGAACACTGAAGCTTTCTTT
NA | 16 | TRBD1 | TRBJ2-1 | TRBV25-1 | CASSEYETGSAHEQFF | TGTGCCAGCAGTGAATACGAGACAGGGAGCGCGCATGAGCAGTTCTTC
NA | 19 | TRBD1 | TRBJ2-1 | TRBV7-6 | CASSLAGTGGSLGYNEQFF | TGTGCCAGCAGCCTAGCGGGGACAGGGGGCTCGTTGGGATACAATGAGCAGTTCTTC
NA | 17 | TRBD1 | TRBJ2-7 | TRBV28 | CASSLILLGQGNYEQYF | TGTGCCAGCAGTTTAATTCTTCTCGGACAGGGGAACTACGAGCAGTACTTC
once | 15 | TRBD2 | TRBJ2-4 | TRBV12-3/TRBV12-4 | CASSSIAGGKNIQYF | TGTGCCAGCAGCTCAATAGCGGGAGGCAAAAACATTCAGTACTTC
NA | 14 | TRBD1 | TRBJ2-3 | TRBV28 | CASSRDRVLDTQYF | TGTGCCAGCAGCCGAGACAGGGTCCTTGATACGCAGTATTTT
NA | 17 | TRBD2 | TRBJ2-3 | TRBV19 | CASSIRLAGGYTDTQYF | TGTGCCAGTAGTATAAGACTAGCGGGAGGATACACAGATACGCAGTATTTT
NA | 13 | NA | TRBJ2-5 | TRBV29-1 | CSVSRQSQETQYF | TGCAGCGTTTCCAGACAGTCTCAAGAGACCCAGTACTTC
NA | 16 | TRBD2 | TRBJ2-5 | TRBV11-3 | CASSLESSGPSETQYF | TGTGCCAGCAGCTTAGAGTCTAGCGGACCTTCAGAGACCCAGTACTTC
NA | 17 | TRBD2 | TRBJ2-1 | TRBV7-9 | CASSADLLAGGNNEQFF | TGTGCCAGCAGCGCCGACCTACTAGCGGGAGGGAACAATGAGCAGTTCTTC
NA | 20 | TRBD1 | TRBJ1-6 | TRBV28 | CASSWGFGTGYPSYNSPLHF | TGTGCCAGCAGCTGGGGATTCGGGACAGGGTACCCCTCCTATAATTCACCCCTCCACTTT
few | 17 | TRBD1 | TRBJ2-1 | TRBV27 | CASSFFFTGTDYNEQFF | TGTGCCAGCAGTTTTTTTTTCACCGGGACAGACTACAATGAGCAGTTCTTC
NA | 17 | NA | TRBJ2-5 | TRBV4-2 | CASSQLRMGAPEETQYF | TGTGCCAGCAGCCAATTGCGGATGGGAGCGCCAGAAGAGACCCAGTACTTC